The T cell receptor (beta chain) described here comes from a study of cytomegalovirus exposure and HLA in healthy donors. In the study overall: The 95 million to 120 million unique TCR beta sequences, from 150 million to 200 million T cells, were found by an earlier analysis. Overall study results and limits: Cytomegalovirus status was reportedly diagnosed by the classifier with high specificity and sensitivity. It was about 150 TCR beta chains that were listed as cytomegalovirus-associated. Later work found that TCR association rates differed between HLA loci; DRB1 had the most and HLA-C the fewest.

As concerns this clone: Its antigen is still unknown.

In the PCR, 60 Vbeta and 13 Jbeta primers were used. TCRdb's table, derived via immunoSEQ multiplex PCR, lists solely in-frame clones and lacks some. The sample holds 140,000 or so clones, 78% seen once. CDR1 and CDR2 (germline): SGHDN, FVKESK. This CDR3 comprises 14 residues. V gave up 1 base and J gave up 2 bases, with 9 bases separating them. Sequencing was performed on PBMCs. The clonotype was recovered from a female donor in good health and CMV-seronegative. The chain uses TRBV14 and TRBJ2-7, with D possibly matching TRBD2 (5 bases). In DNA form, the CDR3 reads TGTGCCAGCAGCCAAGCGGGGAGCCCCTACGAGCAGTACTTC. It specifies CASSQAGSPYEQYF.